This T cell receptor beta chain stems from a study of blood T cell repertoires in COVID-19. The wider study: Sites across the United States, Italy and Spain contributed samples from acute and convalescent COVID-19. The analysed material was cDNA or gDNA that came from T cells, B-cell-depleted T cells, or PBMCs.

This CDR3 comprises 14 residues. The V gene lost 2 bases and the J gene lost 5 bases, with 10 bases spanning the gap. Germline V lookup: CDR1 MNHEY, CDR2 SVGAGI. TCRdb's table, derived via immunoSEQ multiplex PCR, lists solely in-frame clones and lacks some. The sample gives approximately 49,000 clones, 65% to 85% of which show up once; about 1.4% is in the top ten. The specimen sequenced was peripheral blood. The TCR originated in a middle-aged man with acute or convalescent COVID-19. The genes are TRBV6-5 and TRBJ2-1; D gene ambiguous. The CDR3 loop reads CASSYKLAHNEQFF. The CDR3 DNA sequence: TGTGCCAGCAGTTACAAACTTGCTCACAATGAGCAGTTCTTC.